The sequence of this TCR beta chain was determined in a study of T-cell memory formation after mild COVID-19. This clonotype showed up just a few times. The CDR3 consists of 14 residues. The V and J ends lost 3 bases and 2 bases respectively, with 10 bases between them. Looked up from germline, CDR1 is SGHRS and CDR2 is YFSETQ. TCRdb reanalysed the 5' RACE reads using MiXCR and keeps one entry per CDR3 protein. The repertoire holds about 390,000 distinct CDR3 sequences, with approximately 15% as singletons. The sequence derives from a man aged 18 to 30 who had mild COVID-19 (a few samples of this study predate the infection). Cell type and time point are not known. The V call is TRBV5-1, the J call TRBJ2-3, with D possibly matching TRBD1 (5 bases). The sample comprised PBMCs or a T cell subset sorted from them (not recorded which). The CDR3, as DNA: TGCGCCAGCAGCTCAGGGTCCTTCACAGATACGCAGTATTTT. Translating it yields CASSSGSFTDTQYF.